Following are 8 T cell receptor beta chains from one sample sequenced in a study of human T cells and chemical hapten exposure. TCRdb reprocessed the RACE reads with MiXCR, giving one entry per CDR3 protein. The table lists over 30,000 distinct CDR3 sequences, 6% to 9.5% of them singletons. Time point given: pre-sensitization, week 0. Stated treatment: therapeutic diphenylcyclopropenone sensitization with weekly scalp DPC. The specimen was whole blood, collected in connection with sensitization to the hapten diphenylcyclopropenone (DPC). These receptors were obtained from a woman aged 45-60 years with alopecia areata. Some clones in this sample may be carry-over from other donors' samples.

This clonotype has only a few counts. The chain combines TRBV6-2 or TRBV6-3 with TRBJ2-2; D is unresolved. The V gene's germline CDR1 is MNHEY and CDR2 SVGEGT. There are 12 residues in the CDR3. The V end was cut by 0 bases, the J end by 5 bases, with 1 base between. CDR3 sequence reads: CASSYSTGELFF. For the CDR3, the DNA is TGTGCCAGCAGTTACTCGACCGGGGAGCTGTTTTTT.

This clonotype was picked up a small number of times. The chain carries TRBV29-1 and TRBJ2-1, with D tentatively TRBD2 (5 bases). The CDR3 totals 11 residues. Germline CDR1 is SQVTM and CDR2 is ANQGSEA. CDR3 in amino acids: CNTRDYNEQFF. In DNA form, the CDR3 reads TGCAACACACGGGATTACAATGAGCAGTTCTTC.

This clonotype has at least ten counts. The V and J genes are TRBV18 and TRBJ2-5; no reliable D call. The CDR3 is 16 amino acids. CDR1 and CDR2 from the germline V gene are KGHSH and LQKENI. V was cut by 1 base and J by 4 bases, with 16 bases left in between. CDR3 sequence (DNA): TGTGCCAGCTCACCACGGGGTACGGTCGGCGGAGAGACCCAGTACTTC. Translated, it gives CASSPRGTVGGETQYF.

This clonotype was counted ten times or more. This chain uses TRBV28 with TRBJ2-1; D unclear. Germline V gene sequence: CDR1 MDHEN, CDR2 SYDVKM. This CDR3 has 14 residues. The V end was cut by 4 bases, the J end by 1 base, with 8 bases between. The CDR3 protein is CASSYGSSYNEQFF. The CDR3 DNA is TGTGCCAGCAGTTATGGGTCATCCTACAATGAGCAGTTCTTC.

For the CDR3, the DNA is TGTGCCAGCTCACCCCCCCAGGGGGCTTCAGCCATTCAGTACTTC. Its protein product is CASSPPQGASAIQYF. This chain links TRBV18 with TRBJ2-4, with 8 positions matching TRBD1. In germline, CDR1 is KGHSH, CDR2 LQKENI. The CDR3 is 15 amino acids. V was pared by 3 bases and J by 9 bases, with 10 bases of the junction left unmatched. The full variable domain, rest sourced from reference TRBV18 and TRBJ2-4, is NAGVMQNPRHLVRRRGQEARLRCSPMKGHSHVYWYRQLPEEGLKFMVYLQKENIIDESGMPKERFSAEFPKEGPSILRIQQVVRGDSAAYFCASSPPQGASAIQYFGAGTRLSVL.

This chain connects TRBV2 to TRBJ1-3, with D perhaps matching TRBD1 (6 bases). The ends were cut back, 6 bases at V and 1 base at J, with 13 bases in the middle. Germline V CDR1 and CDR2: SNHLY, FYNNEI. The CDR3 is made up of 15 amino acids. The CDR3 DNA sequence: TGTGCCAGCAGCTACGCGGGGGCGTCTGGAAACACCATATATTTT. It codes for CASSYAGASGNTIYF.

The gene calls are TRBV5-5 and TRBJ1-5; D remains unclear. In germline, CDR1 is SGHKS, CDR2 YYEKEE (reference sequence). The V end lost 1 base, the J end lost 4 bases, and 12 bases lay between the germline ends. The CDR3 is 15 residues long. The DNA for the CDR3 is TGTGCCAGCAGCTTGATTTCGTCCGCGAATCAGCCCCAGCATTTT. It specifies CASSLISSANQPQHF.

This clonotype has at least ten counts. The genes are TRBV20-1 and TRBJ2-7, with D possibly being TRBD2 (6 bases). The CDR3 totals 12 residues. Germline V CDR1 and CDR2: DFQATT, SNEGSKA (reference sequence). V was cut by 5 bases and J by 6 bases, with 14 bases left in between. CDR3: CSAPRTTGEQYF. CDR3 sequence (DNA): TGCAGTGCTCCCCGGACTACGGGCGAGCAGTACTTC.